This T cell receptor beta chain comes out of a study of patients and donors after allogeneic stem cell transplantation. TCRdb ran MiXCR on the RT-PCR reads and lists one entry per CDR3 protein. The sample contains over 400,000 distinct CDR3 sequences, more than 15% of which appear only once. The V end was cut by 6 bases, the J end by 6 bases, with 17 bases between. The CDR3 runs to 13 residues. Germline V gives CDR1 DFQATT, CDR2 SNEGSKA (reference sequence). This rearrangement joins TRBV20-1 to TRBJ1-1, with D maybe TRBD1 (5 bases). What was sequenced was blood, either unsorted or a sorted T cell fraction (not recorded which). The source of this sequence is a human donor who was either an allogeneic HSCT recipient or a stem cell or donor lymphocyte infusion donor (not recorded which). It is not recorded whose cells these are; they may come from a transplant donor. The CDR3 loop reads CSAPRPEGPEAFF. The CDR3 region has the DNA TGCAGTGCCCCTCGCCCCGAGGGGCCTGAAGCTTTCTTT.